Given below is one T cell receptor beta chain in context. The specificity of this receptor is unknown. The input lacks base qualities; no much larger clone sits a single base away. To estimate absolute template abundance from read counts, synthetic TCR analog templates were spiked into each PCR. The immunoSEQ assay used bias-controlled V and J gene primers to amplify TCRbeta CDR3 regions from genomic DNA. Sequencing of rearranged TCRbeta segments was performed at approximately 20X coverage. Processing in the source paper ran as follows. Clustering was used to correct sequencing errors, and CDR3s were annotated against IMGT so that V, D and J genes could be assigned. Only productive TCRbeta rearrangements were used in downstream analyses, excluding out-of-frame or stop-codon sequences. To compute clonality, Shannon entropy was normalized by the log of the number of unique productive sequences and then subtracted from one. Clones differing between time points or between blood and tumor were identified by Fisher's exact test with Benjamini-Hochberg correction at adjusted p below 0.01. Imported from immuneACCESS, the table was reduced by TCRdb to in-frame sequences with V and J called. These copies leave out some clones; in studies compared against another copy, an unresolved V gene accounts for under half, and the cause of the remainder is not known. Clone size and the V and J calls come from that table; the DNA yielded D and trimming. This sample gives approximately 100,000 clones in total; approximately 86% of them show up just once. The leading ten clones occupy 2.4% of the sample.

CDR1 and CDR2, per the germline V gene (reference sequence), are SGHNT and YYREEE. The V end loses 6 bases and the J end loses 5 bases, and a stretch of 11 bases separates them. The CDR3 numbers 12 residues from cysteine through phenylalanine. The kept DNA is CDR3 alone, 36 bases in frame from the first base. This record comes from a study of PD-L1 blockade in urothelial cancer (TCRdb year 2017). With respect to the entire study: All patients started therapy in about 2014 and received atezolizumab 1,200 mg intravenously every 3 weeks. Progression-free survival longer than 6 months counted as durable clinical benefit, and TCR features were additionally tested against both progression-free and overall survival. The study, an exploratory multi-omic analysis, examined somatic, immune and clinical correlates of response to PD-L1 blockade with atezolizumab in urothelial cancer. A median of roughly 140,000 T cells and some 84,000 unique TCRs was obtained from blood samples, and a median clonality of roughly 0.074 was observed. In the same patients who had TCR sequencing, pretreatment tumors also underwent whole exome sequencing and RNA sequencing. Durable clinical benefit was achieved by nine patients but not by the remaining 20. Approximately 29 patients had pretreatment blood TCR-seq, 24 had at least one posttreatment blood collection, and 24 had tumor TCR-seq. Blood samples were analyzed 3 weeks after the start of treatment (second dose) and 6 weeks after the start of treatment. An ECOG performance status of 0 or 1 was recorded for the patients, and 0 to 3 prior chemotherapy regimens had been received by the patients. About nine tenths of the roughly 29 patients were males with bladder-origin urothelial cancer, and about 60% of the 29 reported a prior smoking history. TCR sequencing covered pretreatment tumor samples and matched, serially collected peripheral blood taken before and after atezolizumab treatment.

A cohort of 25 to 30 patients with locally advanced or metastatic urothelial carcinoma, treated at Memorial Sloan Kettering on a trial protocol, was included. Peripheral blood mononuclear cells were collected pretreatment and during treatment, with between 1 and 8 total time points obtained per patient. The Qiagen DNeasy Blood extraction kit was used to purify genomic DNA from total PBMCs and tumor samples. PBMCs were collected pretreatment and during treatment, and were isolated and stored as previously described. The paper as a whole reports these results and caveats: Greater expansion of tumor-associated TCR clones in peripheral blood 3 weeks after the start of treatment was observed in patients with durable benefit (n of about 20, p = 0.022). Because the sample size was small (n ≈ 29) and many of the analyses were exploratory, the results are meant to be hypothesis-generating. Improved progression-free and overall survival was found to be associated with pretreatment peripheral blood TCR clonality below the median.

The sequence came from a man between 45 and 60 years old with urothelial cancer. The chain couples TRBV5-4 to TRBJ2-5, with no reliable assignment of the D segment. The input for sequencing was PBMCs, taken around atezolizumab (anti-PD-L1) treatment. The CDR3 protein is CASTRPGETQYF. DNA sequence: TGTGCCAGCACGCGGCCTGGGGAGACCCAGTACTTC.